This T cell receptor beta chain was identified during a study of blood T cell repertoires in COVID-19. Study-level information: The United States, Italy and Spain supplied acute and convalescent COVID-19 samples.

Sequencing used immunoSEQ multiplex PCR; TCRdb keeps in-frame clones, though not all of them. Among some 270,000 clones listed, 85% were seen once. The source of this sequence is a woman between 45 and 60 years old with acute COVID-19. Sequencing was carried out using PBMCs or T cells enriched from blood (not recorded which).

CDR3 in amino acids: CAWSVPSLAGGWGNEQFF. In DNA form, the CDR3 reads TGTGCCTGGAGTGTCCCTTCACTAGCGGGGGGCTGGGGTAATGAGCAGTTCTTC. The chain is built from TRBV30 and TRBJ2-1; 12 bases are a match to TRBD2. J was trimmed by 7 bases and V by 0 bases; bases with no gene match: 13. The CDR3 spans 18 residues. Germline V lookup: CDR1 GTSNPN, CDR2 SVGIG (reference sequence). Using reference TRBV30 and TRBJ2-1 for the parts outside the CDR3, the full variable domain is SQTIHQWPATLVQPVGSPLSLECTVEGTSNPNLYWYRQAAGRGLQLLFYSVGIGQISSEVPQNLSASRPQDRQFILSSKKLLLSDSGFYLCAWSVPSLAGGWGNEQFFGPGTRLTVL.